The clone carrying this T cell receptor (beta chain) appeared many times. As yet, its antigen is unknown. This record comes from a study of early T cells in non-severe SARS-CoV-2 infection. Study-level background: The input, bulk RNA from unsorted whole blood, was sequenced, and chains were unpaired.

The CDR3 covers 12 residues. V was cut by 9 bases and J by 0 bases, with 8 bases left in between. Germline V CDR1 and CDR2: WNHNN, SYGVQD (reference sequence). Whole-study results and caveats: Comparison of clonotypes with VDJdb favored anti-spike CD8 responses while missing private and CD4 specificities.

Unique molecular identifier tags were affixed to discrete cDNA molecules. TCRdb ran MiXCR on the 5' RACE reads and lists one entry per CDR3 protein. The sample lists 60,000 to 65,000 distinct CDR3 sequences, under 15% occurring once. V and J are TRBV10-1 and TRBJ1-2; tentatively, D is TRBD1 (5 bases). The sequencing sample was made of whole blood. The TCR originated in an adult who was a healthcare worker with PCR-confirmed SARS-CoV-2 infection or an uninfected control (not recorded which). The CDR3: CARTETNYGYTF. In DNA, the CDR3 is TGCGCCAGGACAGAAACTAACTATGGCTACACCTTC.